This entry is about one T cell receptor beta chain. Antigen unknown. Here immunoSEQ multiplex PCR was the method, and the copy in TCRdb shows in-frame clones only, minus some. The sample shows around 90,000 clones, about 95% of them seen only once. This record comes from a study of graft-versus-host responses after intestinal transplantation. Study overall: Induction with anti-thymocyte globulin, then tacrolimus and steroids for around three years, was given to all recipients.

Germline CDR1 reads GTSNPN; CDR2 reads SVGIG (reference sequence). Trimming took 8 bases from V and 3 from J, leaving 17 bases between them. The CDR3 extends over 13 amino acids. This sequence was found in a human donor who was the organ donor for an intestinal transplant. The V call is TRBV30, the J call TRBJ2-7, with D tentatively TRBD2 (7 bases). Sequenced material: unstimulated CD4+ T cells sorted from spleen or lymph node cells, taken before transplant. The CDR3 coding sequence is TGTGCCAGGGGGGGGCGGAGAGTCTACGAGCAGTACTTC. Amino acid sequence: CARGGRRVYEQYF.